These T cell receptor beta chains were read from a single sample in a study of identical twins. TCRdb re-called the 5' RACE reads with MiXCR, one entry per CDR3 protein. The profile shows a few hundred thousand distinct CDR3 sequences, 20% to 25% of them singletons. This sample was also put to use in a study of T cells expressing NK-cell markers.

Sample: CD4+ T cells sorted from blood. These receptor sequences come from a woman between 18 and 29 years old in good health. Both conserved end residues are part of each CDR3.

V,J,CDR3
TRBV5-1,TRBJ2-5,CASSLETIPGETQYF
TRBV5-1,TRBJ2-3,CASSPPSTGAADTQYF
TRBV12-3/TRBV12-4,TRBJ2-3,CASSLAQGQGTDTQYF
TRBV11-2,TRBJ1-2,CASSLDRPYGYTF
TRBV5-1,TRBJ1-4,CASSLGVNEKLFF
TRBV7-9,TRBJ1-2,CASSGGRDRARGGYTF
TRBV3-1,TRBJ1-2,CASSQEVRGIYGYTF
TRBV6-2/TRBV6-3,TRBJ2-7,CASRATGTVYEQYF
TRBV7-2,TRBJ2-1,CASSRSASPDSEQFF
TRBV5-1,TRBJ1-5,CASSFDGGNNQPQHF
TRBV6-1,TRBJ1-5,CASKQGGNQPQHF
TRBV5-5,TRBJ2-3,CASSGTGTDTQYF
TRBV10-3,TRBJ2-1,CAISAGTRGNEQFF
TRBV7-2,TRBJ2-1,CASSFVGLAEQFF
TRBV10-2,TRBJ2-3,CASIDGSRRNTDTQYF
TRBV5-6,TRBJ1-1,CASSFSGQEAFF
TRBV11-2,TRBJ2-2,CASSLDLVTGELFF
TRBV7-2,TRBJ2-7,CATKTSPSYEQYF
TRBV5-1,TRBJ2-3,CASSLELAGTTDTQYF
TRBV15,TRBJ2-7,CATSRVGQGGNEQYF
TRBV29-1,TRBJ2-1,CSVPRTSGEVNEQFF
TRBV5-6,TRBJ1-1,CASSRVWTEAFF
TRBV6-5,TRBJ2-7,CASSYSDRGPYEQYF
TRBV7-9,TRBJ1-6,CASSPSDSYSPLHF
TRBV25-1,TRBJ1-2,CASSETVNYGYTF
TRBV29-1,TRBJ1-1,CSVRLQLNTEAFF
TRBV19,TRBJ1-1,CASRPLQGNTEAFF
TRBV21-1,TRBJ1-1,CASTLDPNVEAFF
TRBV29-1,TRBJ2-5,CSVEDRGMRETQYF
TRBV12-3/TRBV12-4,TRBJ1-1,CASRLRFWDTEAFF
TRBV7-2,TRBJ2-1,CASSPAGSRNEQFF
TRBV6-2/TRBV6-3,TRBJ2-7,CASSYSRTLVGEQYF
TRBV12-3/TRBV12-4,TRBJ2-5,CASTQGVGWTQYF
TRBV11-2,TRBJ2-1,CASSLRGDLLDNEQFF
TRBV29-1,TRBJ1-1,CSVRTGANTEAFF